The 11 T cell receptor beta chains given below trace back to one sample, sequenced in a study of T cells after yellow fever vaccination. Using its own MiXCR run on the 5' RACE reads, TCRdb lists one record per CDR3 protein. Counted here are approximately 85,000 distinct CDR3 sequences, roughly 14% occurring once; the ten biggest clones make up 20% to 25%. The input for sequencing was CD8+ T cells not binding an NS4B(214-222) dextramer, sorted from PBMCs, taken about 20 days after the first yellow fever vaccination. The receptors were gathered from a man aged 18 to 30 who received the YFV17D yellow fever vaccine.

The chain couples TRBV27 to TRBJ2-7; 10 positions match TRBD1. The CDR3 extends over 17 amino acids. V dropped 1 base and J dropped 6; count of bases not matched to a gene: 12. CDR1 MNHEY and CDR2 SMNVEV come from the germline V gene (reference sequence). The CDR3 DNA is TGTGCCAGCAGTTTATTCTCGCCGGGGACAGGGGTCACCGAGCAGTACTTC. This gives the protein CASSLFSPGTGVTEQYF.

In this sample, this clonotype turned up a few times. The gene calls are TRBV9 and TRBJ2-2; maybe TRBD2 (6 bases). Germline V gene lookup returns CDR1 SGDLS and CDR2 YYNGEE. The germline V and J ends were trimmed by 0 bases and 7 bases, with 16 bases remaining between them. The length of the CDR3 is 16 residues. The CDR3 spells CASSVASAGFGGELFF. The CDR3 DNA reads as TGTGCCAGCAGCGTAGCTTCGGCGGGGTTTGGCGGGGAGCTGTTTTTT.

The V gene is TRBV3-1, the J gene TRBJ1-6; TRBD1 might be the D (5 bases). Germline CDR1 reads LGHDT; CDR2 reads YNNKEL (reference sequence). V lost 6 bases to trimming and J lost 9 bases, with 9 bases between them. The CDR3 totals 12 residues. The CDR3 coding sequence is TGTGCCAGCAGGGTGGGGGGTTCACCCCTCCACTTT. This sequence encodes CASRVGGSPLHF.

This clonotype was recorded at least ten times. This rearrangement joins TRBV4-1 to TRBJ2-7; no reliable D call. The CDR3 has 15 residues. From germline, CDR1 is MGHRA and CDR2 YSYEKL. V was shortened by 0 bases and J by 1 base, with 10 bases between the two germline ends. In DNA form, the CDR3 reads TGCGCCAGCAGCCAAGAAAGGGCAGGATCCTACGAGCAGTACGTC. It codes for CASSQERAGSYEQYV.

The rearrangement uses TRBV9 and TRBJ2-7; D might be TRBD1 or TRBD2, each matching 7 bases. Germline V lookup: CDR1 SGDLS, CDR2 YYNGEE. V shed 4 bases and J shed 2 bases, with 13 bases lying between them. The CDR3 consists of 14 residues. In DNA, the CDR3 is TGTGCCAGCAGCCCAGGGGGGGTAGCCTACGAGCAGTACTTC. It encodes CASSPGGVAYEQYF.

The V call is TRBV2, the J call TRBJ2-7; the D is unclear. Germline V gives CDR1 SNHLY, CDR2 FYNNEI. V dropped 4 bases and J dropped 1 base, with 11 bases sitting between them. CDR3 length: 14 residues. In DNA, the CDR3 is TGTGCCAGCAGTGTTTCCGATGCTTCCTACGAGCAGTACGTC. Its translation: CASSVSDASYEQYV.

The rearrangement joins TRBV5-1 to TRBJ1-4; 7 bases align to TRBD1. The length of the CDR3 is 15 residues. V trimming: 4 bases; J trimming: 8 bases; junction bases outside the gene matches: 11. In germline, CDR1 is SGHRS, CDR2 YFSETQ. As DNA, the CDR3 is TGCGCCAGCAGCCTGAGGGGGCAGGGATTGGAAAAACTGTTTTTT. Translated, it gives CASSLRGQGLEKLFF.

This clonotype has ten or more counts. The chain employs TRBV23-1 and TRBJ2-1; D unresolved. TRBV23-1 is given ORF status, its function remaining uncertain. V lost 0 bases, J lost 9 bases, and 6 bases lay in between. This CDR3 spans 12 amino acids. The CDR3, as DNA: TGCGCCAGCAGTCAATCGAAGGGTGAGCAGTTCTTC. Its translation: CASSQSKGEQFF.

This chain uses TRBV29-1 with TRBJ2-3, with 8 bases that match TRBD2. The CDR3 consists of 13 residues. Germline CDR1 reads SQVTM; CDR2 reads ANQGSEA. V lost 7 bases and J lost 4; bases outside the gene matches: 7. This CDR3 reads CSGLAGTSDTQYF. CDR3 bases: TGCAGCGGGCTAGCGGGTACCTCAGATACGCAGTATTTT.

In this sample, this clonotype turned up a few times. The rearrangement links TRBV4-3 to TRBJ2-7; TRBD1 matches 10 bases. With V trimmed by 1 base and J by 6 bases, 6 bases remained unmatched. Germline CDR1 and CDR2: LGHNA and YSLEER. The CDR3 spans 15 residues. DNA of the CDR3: TGCGCCAGCAGCCAAGGTACCGGGACAGGGGTCGAGCAGTACTTC. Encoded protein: CASSQGTGTGVEQYF.

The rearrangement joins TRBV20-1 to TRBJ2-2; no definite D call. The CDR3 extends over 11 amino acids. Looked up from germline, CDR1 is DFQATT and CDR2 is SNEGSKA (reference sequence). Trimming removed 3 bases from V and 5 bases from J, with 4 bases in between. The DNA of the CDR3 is TGCAGTGCTAGGGAGACCGGGGAGCTGTTTTTT. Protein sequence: CSARETGELFF.